This is a list of T cell receptor beta chains from one sample in a study of vaccination and CD4 T cells after COVID-19. These TCRs' antigens remain unknown. TCRdb reprocessed the PCR reads via MiXCR and lists one record per CDR3 protein. The data contain about 14,000 distinct CDR3 sequences, around 59% of them singletons. The specimen sequenced was CD4+ T cells from blood, cultured in vitro. All receptors derive from a human donor who had recovered from COVID-19. The CDR3 runs from the conserved cysteine through the conserved F or W. Each record gives: D gene, J gene, clone size, V gene, CDR3 DNA, CDR3 protein. D genes are given only for firm matches. Expanded clones get a size class; other rows say once, few or many, or leave the size out.

d_call: TRBD1; j_call: TRBJ1-2; clone_size: -; v_call: TRBV7-9; cdr3_nt: TGTGCCAGCAGCTTATCACCGGACAGGGACGCGAGCTATGGCTACACCTTC; cdr3_aa: CASSLSPDRDASYGYTF
d_call: TRBD2; j_call: TRBJ2-7; clone_size: -; v_call: TRBV28; cdr3_nt: TGTGCCAGCAGTTTAGTGGGAGGGCAGTACGAGCAGTACTTC; cdr3_aa: CASSLVGGQYEQYF
d_call: -; j_call: TRBJ1-2; clone_size: few; v_call: TRBV19; cdr3_nt: TGTGCCAGTAGCTCCCCTGGACACAACTATGGCTACACCTTC; cdr3_aa: CASSSPGHNYGYTF
d_call: -; j_call: TRBJ1-6; clone_size: -; v_call: TRBV6-1; cdr3_nt: TGTGCCAGCAGCCTAAGCCTCTCTGGGGGGAATTCACCCCTCCACTTT; cdr3_aa: CASSLSLSGGNSPLHF
d_call: -; j_call: TRBJ1-5; clone_size: few; v_call: TRBV19; cdr3_nt: TGTGCCAGTAGTATCGGAGGGAGCAATCAGCCCCAGCATTTT; cdr3_aa: CASSIGGSNQPQHF
d_call: -; j_call: TRBJ1-1; clone_size: few; v_call: TRBV7-2; cdr3_nt: TGTGCCAGCAGCTTATCTCGGGGGCACACTGAAGCTTTCTTT; cdr3_aa: CASSLSRGHTEAFF
d_call: -; j_call: TRBJ1-5; clone_size: -; v_call: TRBV2; cdr3_nt: TGTGCCAGCAGTGACAGTATAATCAATCAGCCCCAGCATTTT; cdr3_aa: CASSDSIINQPQHF
d_call: -; j_call: TRBJ1-2; clone_size: -; v_call: TRBV9; cdr3_nt: TGTGCCAGCAGCGCCTCTCCGGCCAGCGGCTATGGCTACACCTTC; cdr3_aa: CASSASPASGYGYTF
d_call: -; j_call: TRBJ1-2; clone_size: few; v_call: TRBV20-1; cdr3_nt: TGCAGTGCTAGAGACACAGCCGCCGGGACGACTCTAAATGGCTACACCTTC; cdr3_aa: CSARDTAAGTTLNGYTF
d_call: -; j_call: TRBJ1-4; clone_size: -; v_call: TRBV15; cdr3_nt: TGTGCCACCAGCAGAGATGGTGACTTCCTGGGCGAAAAACTGTTTTTT; cdr3_aa: CATSRDGDFLGEKLFF
d_call: TRBD2; j_call: TRBJ2-7; clone_size: few; v_call: TRBV20-1; cdr3_nt: TGCAGTGCTAGAGTTCGGACTAGCGGGAGTCTCTACGAGCAGTACTTC; cdr3_aa: CSARVRTSGSLYEQYF
d_call: -; j_call: TRBJ1-2; clone_size: few; v_call: TRBV6-1; cdr3_nt: TGTGCCAGCAGTGGAACAGGTTTCTATGGCTACACCTTC; cdr3_aa: CASSGTGFYGYTF
d_call: -; j_call: TRBJ1-1; clone_size: -; v_call: TRBV2; cdr3_nt: TGTGCCAGCAGTGAAGCGCGGGCAGGGAAGGCTTTCTTT; cdr3_aa: CASSEARAGKAFF
d_call: TRBD1; j_call: TRBJ2-1; clone_size: -; v_call: TRBV12-3/TRBV12-4; cdr3_nt: TGTGCCAGCACCCACGTAAGGACAGGTTCGAATGAGCAGTTCTTC; cdr3_aa: CASTHVRTGSNEQFF
d_call: TRBD2; j_call: TRBJ2-5; clone_size: -; v_call: TRBV7-6; cdr3_nt: TGTGCCAGCAGCTTAGGCCGGACTAGCGGGGGACAAGAGACCCAGTACTTC; cdr3_aa: CASSLGRTSGGQETQYF
d_call: -; j_call: TRBJ1-1; clone_size: -; v_call: TRBV2; cdr3_nt: TGTGCCACCAAAGTTATGGGCACTGAAGCTTTCTTT; cdr3_aa: CATKVMGTEAFF
d_call: -; j_call: TRBJ2-7; clone_size: -; v_call: TRBV20-1; cdr3_nt: TGCAGTGCTAGTCAACGGGTAAAGGCCGAGCAGTACTTC; cdr3_aa: CSASQRVKAEQYF
d_call: -; j_call: TRBJ2-7; clone_size: -; v_call: TRBV28; cdr3_nt: TGTGCCAGCAGCCCGGGCGATTTTCAAGTAACCTCCTACGAGCAGTACTTC; cdr3_aa: CASSPGDFQVTSYEQYF
d_call: -; j_call: TRBJ2-6; clone_size: -; v_call: TRBV6-5; cdr3_nt: TGTGCCAGCAGTTTTGGGGCCACTGGGGCCAACGTCCTGACTTTC; cdr3_aa: CASSFGATGANVLTF
d_call: -; j_call: TRBJ2-7; clone_size: large; v_call: TRBV11-2; cdr3_nt: TGTGCCAGCAGCTCAGCCCCAGGGACTGGCTCCTACGAGCAGTACTTC; cdr3_aa: CASSSAPGTGSYEQYF
d_call: -; j_call: TRBJ2-7; clone_size: -; v_call: TRBV6-5; cdr3_nt: TGTGCCAGCAGTTACTCATGGGGAGGAAGAACCTACGAGCAGTACTTC; cdr3_aa: CASSYSWGGRTYEQYF
d_call: -; j_call: TRBJ1-6; clone_size: -; v_call: TRBV21-1; cdr3_nt: TGTGCCAGCAGCAACGACAGCTATAATTCACCCCTCCACTTT; cdr3_aa: CASSNDSYNSPLHF
d_call: TRBD1; j_call: TRBJ2-7; clone_size: -; v_call: TRBV6-1; cdr3_nt: TGTGCCAGCACCCGACAGGGGGGCTCCTACGAGCAGTACTTC; cdr3_aa: CASTRQGGSYEQYF
d_call: -; j_call: TRBJ1-4; clone_size: -; v_call: TRBV19; cdr3_nt: TGTGCCAGTAGTATAACGCGGGAGGAAAAACTGTTTTTT; cdr3_aa: CASSITREEKLFF
d_call: -; j_call: TRBJ1-1; clone_size: -; v_call: TRBV6-2/TRBV6-3; cdr3_nt: TGTGCCAGCAGTTACGGGGTTTACATCATGAACACTGAAGCTTTCTTT; cdr3_aa: CASSYGVYIMNTEAFF
d_call: -; j_call: TRBJ1-1; clone_size: -; v_call: TRBV6-1; cdr3_nt: TGTGCCAGCAGCCCGAAACAAGGTGTCGAAGCTTTCTTT; cdr3_aa: CASSPKQGVEAFF